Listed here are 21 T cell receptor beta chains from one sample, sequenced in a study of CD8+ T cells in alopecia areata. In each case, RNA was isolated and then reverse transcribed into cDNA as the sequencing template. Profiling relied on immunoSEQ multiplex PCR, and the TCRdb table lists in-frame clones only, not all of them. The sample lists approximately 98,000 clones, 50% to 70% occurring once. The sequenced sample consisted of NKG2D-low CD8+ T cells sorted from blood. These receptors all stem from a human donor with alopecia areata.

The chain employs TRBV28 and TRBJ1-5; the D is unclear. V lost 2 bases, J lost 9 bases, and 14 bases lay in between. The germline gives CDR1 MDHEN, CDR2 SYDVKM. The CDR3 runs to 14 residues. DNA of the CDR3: TGTGCCAGCAGTTTAAGCAGGTGGGGAGGGCCCCAGCATTTT. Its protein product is CASSLSRWGGPQHF.

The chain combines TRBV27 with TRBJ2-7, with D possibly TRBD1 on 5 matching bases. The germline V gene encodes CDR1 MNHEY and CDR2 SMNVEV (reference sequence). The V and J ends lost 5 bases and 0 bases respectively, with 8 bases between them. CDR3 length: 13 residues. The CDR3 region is CASSERGSYEQYF. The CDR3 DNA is TGTGCCAGCAGTGAAAGGGGCTCCTACGAGCAGTACTTC.

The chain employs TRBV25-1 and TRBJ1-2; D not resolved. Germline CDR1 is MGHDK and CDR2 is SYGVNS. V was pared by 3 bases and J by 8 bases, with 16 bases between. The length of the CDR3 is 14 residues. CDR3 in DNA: TGTGCCAGCAGTGACCGAGGGATAGTTTGGGGCTACACCTTC. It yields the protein CASSDRGIVWGYTF.

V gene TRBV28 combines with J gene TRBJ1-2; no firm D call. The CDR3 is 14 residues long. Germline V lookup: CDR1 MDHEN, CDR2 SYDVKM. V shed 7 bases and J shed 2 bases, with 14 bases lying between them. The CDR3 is CASTPSGGNYGYTF. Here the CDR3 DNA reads TGTGCCAGCACCCCAAGCGGAGGGAACTATGGCTACACCTTC.

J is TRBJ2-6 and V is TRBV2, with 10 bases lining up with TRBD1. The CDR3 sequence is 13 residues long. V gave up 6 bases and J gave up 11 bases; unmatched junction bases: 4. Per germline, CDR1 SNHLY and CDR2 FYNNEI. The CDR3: CASSPGTGDVLTF. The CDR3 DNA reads TGTGCCAGCAGCCCCGGGACAGGGGACGTCCTGACTTTC.

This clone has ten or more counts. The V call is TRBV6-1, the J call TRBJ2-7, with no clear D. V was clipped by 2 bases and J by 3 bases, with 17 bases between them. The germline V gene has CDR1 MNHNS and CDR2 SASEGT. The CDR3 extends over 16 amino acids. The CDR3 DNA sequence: TGTGCCAGCAGTGAAACAGAACAGCCGAATCTCTACGAGCAGTACTTC. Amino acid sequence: CASSETEQPNLYEQYF.

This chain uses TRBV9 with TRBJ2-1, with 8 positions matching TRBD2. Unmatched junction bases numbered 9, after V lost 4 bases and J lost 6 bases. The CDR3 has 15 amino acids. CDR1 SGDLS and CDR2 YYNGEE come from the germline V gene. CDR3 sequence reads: CASSSSPGGGNEQFF. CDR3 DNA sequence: TGTGCCAGCAGCTCCTCCCCGGGAGGGGGCAATGAGCAGTTCTTC.

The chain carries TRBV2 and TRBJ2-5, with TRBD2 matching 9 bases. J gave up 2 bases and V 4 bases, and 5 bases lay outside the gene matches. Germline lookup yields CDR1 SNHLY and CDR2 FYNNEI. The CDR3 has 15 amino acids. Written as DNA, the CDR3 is TGTGCCAGCAGTGGGGCTAGCGGGAAGCAAGAGACCCAGTACTTC. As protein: CASSGASGKQETQYF. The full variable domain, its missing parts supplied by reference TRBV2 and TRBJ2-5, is EPEVTQTPSHQVTQMGQEVILRCVPISNHLYFYWYRQILGQKVEFLVSFYNNEISEKSEIFDDQFSVERPDGSNFTLKIRSTKLEDSAMYFCASSGASGKQETQYFGPGTRLLVL.

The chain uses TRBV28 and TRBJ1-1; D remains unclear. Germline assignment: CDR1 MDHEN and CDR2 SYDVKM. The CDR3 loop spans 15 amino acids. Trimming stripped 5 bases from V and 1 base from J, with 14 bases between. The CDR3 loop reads CASSLGGRSNTEAFF. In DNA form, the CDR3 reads TGTGCCAGCAGTCTAGGTGGTAGGTCGAACACTGAAGCTTTCTTT.

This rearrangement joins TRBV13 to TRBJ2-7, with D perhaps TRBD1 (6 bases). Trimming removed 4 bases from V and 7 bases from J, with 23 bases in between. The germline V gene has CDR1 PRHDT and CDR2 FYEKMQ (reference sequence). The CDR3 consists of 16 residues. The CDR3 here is CASSWAGEIGAREQYF. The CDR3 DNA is TGTGCCAGCAGCTGGGCAGGGGAGATAGGGGCGAGGGAGCAGTACTTC.

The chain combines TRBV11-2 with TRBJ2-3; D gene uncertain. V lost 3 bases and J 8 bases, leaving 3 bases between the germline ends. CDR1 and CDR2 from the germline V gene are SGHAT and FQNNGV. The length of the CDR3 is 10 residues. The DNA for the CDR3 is TGTGCCAGCAGCTTTTCTACGCAGTATTTT. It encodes CASSFSTQYF. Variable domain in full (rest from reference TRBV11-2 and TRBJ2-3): EAGVAQSPRYKIIEKRQSVAFWCNPISGHATLYWYQQILGQGPKLLIQFQNNGVVDDSQLPKDRFSAERLKGVDSTLKIQPAKLEDSAVYLCASSFSTQYFGPGTRLTVL.

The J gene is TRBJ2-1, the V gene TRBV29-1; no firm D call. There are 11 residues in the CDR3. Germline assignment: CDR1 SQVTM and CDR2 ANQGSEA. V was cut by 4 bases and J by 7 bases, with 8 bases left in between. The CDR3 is CSVGLDNEQFF. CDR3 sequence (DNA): TGCAGCGTTGGTTTAGATAATGAGCAGTTCTTC.

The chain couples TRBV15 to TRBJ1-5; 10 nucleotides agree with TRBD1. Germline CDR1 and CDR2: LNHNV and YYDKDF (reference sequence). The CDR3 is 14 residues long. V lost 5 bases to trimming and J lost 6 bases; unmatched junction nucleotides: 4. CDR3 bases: TGTGCCACCAGCGGGGACAGGGGACGTCAGCCCCAGCATTTT. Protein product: CATSGDRGRQPQHF.

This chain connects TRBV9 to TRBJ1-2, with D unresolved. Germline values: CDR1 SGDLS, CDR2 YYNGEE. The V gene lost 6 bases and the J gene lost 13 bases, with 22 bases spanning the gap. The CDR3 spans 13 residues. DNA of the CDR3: TGTGCCAGCAATTTGGGGTTGGGCAGCCGGTGCACCTTC. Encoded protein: CASNLGLGSRCTF.

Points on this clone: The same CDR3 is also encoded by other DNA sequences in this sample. This CDR3 reads CASSSSYEQYF. DNA for the CDR3: TGTGCCAGCAGTAGTTCCTACGAGCAGTACTTC. The gene calls are TRBV27 and TRBJ2-7; no clear D. V lost 5 bases and J 1 base, leaving 3 bases between the germline ends. This CDR3 is built from 11 residues. Germline loops: CDR1 MNHEY, CDR2 SMNVEV (reference sequence).

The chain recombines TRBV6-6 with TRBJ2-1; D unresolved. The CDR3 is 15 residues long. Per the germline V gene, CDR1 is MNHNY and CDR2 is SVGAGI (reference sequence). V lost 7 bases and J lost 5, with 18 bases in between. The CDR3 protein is CASNTHLESDNEQFF. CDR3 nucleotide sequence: TGTGCCAGCAACACTCACTTGGAGAGTGACAATGAGCAGTTCTTC.

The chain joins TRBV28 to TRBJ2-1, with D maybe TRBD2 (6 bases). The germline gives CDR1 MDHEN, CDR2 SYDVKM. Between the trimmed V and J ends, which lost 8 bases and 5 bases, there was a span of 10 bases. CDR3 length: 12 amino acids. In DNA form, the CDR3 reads TGTGCCAGCGTAGCGGCCGACAATGAGCAGTTCTTC. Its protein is CASVAADNEQFF. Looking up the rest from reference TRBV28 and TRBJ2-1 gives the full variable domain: DVKVTQSSRYLVKRTGEKVFLECVQDMDHENMFWYRQDPGLGLRLIYFSYDVKMKEKGDIPEGYSVSREKKERFSLILESASTNQTSMYLCASVAADNEQFFGPGTRLTVL.

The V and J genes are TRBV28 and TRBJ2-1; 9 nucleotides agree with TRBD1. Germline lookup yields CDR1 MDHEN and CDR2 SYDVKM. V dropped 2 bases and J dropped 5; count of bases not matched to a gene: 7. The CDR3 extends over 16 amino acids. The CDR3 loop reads CASSLPLGQGHNEQFF. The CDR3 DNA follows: TGTGCCAGCAGTTTACCCTTGGGACAGGGCCACAATGAGCAGTTCTTC.

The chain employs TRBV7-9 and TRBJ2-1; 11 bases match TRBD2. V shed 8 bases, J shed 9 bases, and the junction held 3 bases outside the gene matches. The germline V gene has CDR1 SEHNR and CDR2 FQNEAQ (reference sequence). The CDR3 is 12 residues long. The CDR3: CASLGLAGEQFF. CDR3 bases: TGTGCCAGCTTAGGACTAGCGGGTGAGCAGTTCTTC.

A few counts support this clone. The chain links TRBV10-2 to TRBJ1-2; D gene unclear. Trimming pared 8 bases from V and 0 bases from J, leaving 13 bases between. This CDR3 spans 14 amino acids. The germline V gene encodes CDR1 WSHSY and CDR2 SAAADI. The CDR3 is CASWENRANYGYTF. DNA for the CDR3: TGCGCCAGCTGGGAGAACAGAGCTAACTATGGCTACACCTTC.

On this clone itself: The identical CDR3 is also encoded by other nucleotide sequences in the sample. CDR3 protein: CASSPQNSGANVLTF. The CDR3 DNA follows: TGCGCCAGCAGCCCGCAGAACTCTGGGGCCAACGTCCTGACTTTC. The chain joins TRBV4-1 to TRBJ2-6; D is ambiguous. V shed 4 bases and J shed 0 bases, with 7 bases lying between them. Looked up from germline, CDR1 is MGHRA and CDR2 is YSYEKL. The CDR3 is made up of 15 amino acids.